This TCR beta chain was captured by sequencing in a study of immune evolution from preneoplasia to lung adenocarcinoma. Two lung cancer pathologists independently confirmed each histologic diagnosis. Germline CDR1 reads SGHRS; CDR2 reads YFSETQ. V lost 4 bases to trimming and J lost 2 bases; unmatched junction nucleotides: 5. The CDR3 length is 14 residues. Sequencing used immunoSEQ multiplex PCR; TCRdb keeps in-frame clones, though not all of them. The data show 5,000 to 7,000 clones, 86% seen once. For this clone: Antigen unknown.

Study observations and caveats: From normal lung to invasive adenocarcinoma, top clone frequencies appeared to decrease. Later-stage lesions appeared to have more T cells, more diversity, less clonality.

The TCR originated in a person between 45 and 75 years old with lung adenocarcinoma. The sequenced sample was FFPE invasive lung adenocarcinoma tissue. The V gene is TRBV5-1, the J gene TRBJ2-7, with 8 bases matching TRBD2. This CDR3 reads CASSRTSSAYEQYF. The DNA for the CDR3 is TGCGCCAGCAGCCGGACTAGCTCGGCCTACGAGCAGTACTTC.